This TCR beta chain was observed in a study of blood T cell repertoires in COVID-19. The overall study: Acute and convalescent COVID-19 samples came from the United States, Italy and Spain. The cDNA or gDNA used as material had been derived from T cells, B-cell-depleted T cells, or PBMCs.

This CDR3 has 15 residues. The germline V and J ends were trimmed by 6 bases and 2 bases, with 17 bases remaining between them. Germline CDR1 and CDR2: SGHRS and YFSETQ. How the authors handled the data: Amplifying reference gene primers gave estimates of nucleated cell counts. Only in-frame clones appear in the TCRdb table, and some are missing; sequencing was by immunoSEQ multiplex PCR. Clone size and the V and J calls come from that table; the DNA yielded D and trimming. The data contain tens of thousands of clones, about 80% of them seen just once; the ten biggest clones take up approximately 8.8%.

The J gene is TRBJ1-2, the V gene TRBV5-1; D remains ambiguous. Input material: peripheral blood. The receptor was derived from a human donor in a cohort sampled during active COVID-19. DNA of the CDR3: TGCGCCAGCACCCTAGGCGGCAGCCAAAACTATGGCTACACCTTC. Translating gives CASTLGGSQNYGYTF.